The clone carrying this TCR beta chain appeared once. This CDR3 is also generated by other DNA sequences in the sample. V lost 2 bases and J lost 2; bases outside the gene matches: 3. Germline values: CDR1 MNHEY, CDR2 SVGAGI. CDR3 size: 16 residues. The sample belongs to a study of control samples from healthy donors and cancer patients. Assay used: immunoSEQ multiplex PCR; TCRdb lists only in-frame clones, some missing. The sample consists of 130,000 or so clones, about 94% of them appearing once. Specimen: PBMCs. The TCR sequence derives from a man between 60 and 75 years old with colorectal cancer. This chain joins TRBV6-5 and TRBJ2-2; TRBD2 matches at 9 bases. CDR3 nucleotide sequence: TGTGCCAGCAGTTACGGCGGGGGGGGAAACACCGGGGAGCTGTTTTTT. Amino acid sequence: CASSYGGGGNTGELFF.